This TCR beta chain was captured by sequencing in a study (dated by TCRdb to 2014 to 2015). Describing the broader study: Whether tumor-infiltrating Tregs in breast cancer are recruited from blood Tregs or converted in situ from other CD4+ T cell subsets was tested. Beyond this particular receptor, the publication reports: The validation in the larger cohort was limited to a single TCR beta V-J rearrangement instead of whole repertoires. The greatest overlap of tumor-infiltrating Treg TCR alpha and beta sequences was observed with tumor naive CD4+ T cells, followed by blood naive CD4+ T cells. Tumor memory CD4+ T cell TCR gene usage clustered with blood and lymph node memory CD4+ cells and lymph node naive CD4+ cells.

Full-length TCR variable regions were amplified by 5' RACE PCR using constant-region reverse primers, and then by semi-nested PCR using Nested Universal Primer A. Using the ReliaPrep RNA Cell Miniprep System, total RNA was extracted, and the SMARTer RACE 5'/3' Kit was then used to reverse transcribe the RNA into 5'RACE-ready cDNA. An Illumina MiSeq was used to sequence the full-length TCR alpha and beta libraries, which had been barcoded with multiplex adaptors. Concerning the study's data processing: For each of nine subset-tissue groups, sequencing data from the five patients were pooled, and the groups were compared by unsupervised clustering of TCR gene usage. The Morisita-Horn index was used to calculate repertoire similarity, with shared sequences weighted according to their contribution to each repertoire. TCRdb handled the public reads itself, with Q25 trimming in fastp and clone calling in MiXCR, and kept productive beta chains. Merged by CDR3 protein, the rows form single entries marked with the most common genes and DNA. TCRdb's processing, not the authors' own work, is the source of the V and J calls. The sample contains about 40,000 distinct CDR3 sequences, approximately 20% of them found a single time. In total, the top ten clones hold 2.5% to 3% of the sample.

This clonotype was seen ten or more times. No antigen is known for it. Base qualities are not recorded, but no much larger clone differs from it by a single base. Taken from the germline V gene, the CDR1 and CDR2 loops are LGHNA and YNFKEQ. The germline ends are 13 bases apart after V is trimmed by 1 base and J by 0 bases. Its CDR3 holds 17 amino acids, cysteine through phenylalanine. The CDR3 DNA has 51 bases and is translated from base 1. The Miltenyi Naive CD4+ T Cell Isolation kit was used to purify naive CD4+ T cells, and Tregs were depleted with CD25 microbeads. Tregs, naive and memory CD4+ T cells from tumor, blood and ipsilateral draining lymph nodes of about five breast cancer patients underwent full-length TCR alpha and beta sequencing. Tumor tissue and lymph nodes from ipsilateral axillary dissection were perfused with PBS, minced and digested with collagenase I and hyaluronidase. Ficoll density gradient centrifugation was used to isolate mononuclear cells from lymph nodes or from approximately 50 ml of peripheral blood. Sorted cell populations were confirmed by FACS to exceed 90% purity.

The TCR comes from a female donor with breast cancer. Input material: naive CD4+ T cells sorted from a lymph node. Sample cell subset or site, as interpreted from the label and publication: naive CD4+ T cells, CD4+CD45RA+CD25-. The rearrangement combines TRBV4-2 with TRBJ1-5; confidence is insufficient to name the D gene. DNA sequence: TGTGCCAGCAGCCAAGCGGACGGAGCCGATAGCAATCAGCCCCAGCATTTT. Its translation reads: CASSQADGADSNQPQHF.